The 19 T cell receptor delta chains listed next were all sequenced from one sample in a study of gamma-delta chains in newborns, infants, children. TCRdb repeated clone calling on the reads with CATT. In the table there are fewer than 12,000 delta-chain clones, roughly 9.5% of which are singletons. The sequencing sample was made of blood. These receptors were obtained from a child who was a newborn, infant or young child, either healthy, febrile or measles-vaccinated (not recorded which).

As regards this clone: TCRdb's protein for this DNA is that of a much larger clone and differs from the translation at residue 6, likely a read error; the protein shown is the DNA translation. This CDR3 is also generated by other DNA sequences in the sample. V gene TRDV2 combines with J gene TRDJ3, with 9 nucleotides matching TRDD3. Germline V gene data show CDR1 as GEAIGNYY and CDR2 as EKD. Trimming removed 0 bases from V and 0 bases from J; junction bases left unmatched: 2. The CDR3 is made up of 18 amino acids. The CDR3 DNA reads TGTGCCTGTGACACCCTACTGGGGGACTCCTGGGACACCCGACAGATGTTTTTC. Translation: CACDTLLGDSWDTRQMFF.

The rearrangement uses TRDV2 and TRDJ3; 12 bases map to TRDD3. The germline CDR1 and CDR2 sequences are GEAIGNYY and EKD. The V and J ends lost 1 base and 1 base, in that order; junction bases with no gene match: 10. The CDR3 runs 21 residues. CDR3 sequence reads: CACDTGTGGYKESWDTRQMFF. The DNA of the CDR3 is TGTGCCTGTGACACGGGTACTGGGGGATACAAGGAATCCTGGGACACCCGACAGATGTTTTTC.

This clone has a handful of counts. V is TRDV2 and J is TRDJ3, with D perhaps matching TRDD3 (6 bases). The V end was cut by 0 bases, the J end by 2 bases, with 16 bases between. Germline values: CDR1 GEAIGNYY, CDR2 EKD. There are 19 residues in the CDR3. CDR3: CACDTPGMSRPWDTRQMFF. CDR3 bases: TGTGCCTGTGACACCCCGGGGATGAGTCGCCCCTGGGACACCCGACAGATGTTTTTC.

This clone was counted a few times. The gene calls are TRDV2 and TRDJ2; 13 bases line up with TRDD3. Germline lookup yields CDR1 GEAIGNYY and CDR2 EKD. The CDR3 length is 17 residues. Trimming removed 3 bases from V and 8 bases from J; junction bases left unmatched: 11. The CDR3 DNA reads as TGTGCCTGTGACTTACTGGGGGATACGGGAGCCGGGGCACAACTCTTCTTT. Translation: CACDLLGDTGAGAQLFF.

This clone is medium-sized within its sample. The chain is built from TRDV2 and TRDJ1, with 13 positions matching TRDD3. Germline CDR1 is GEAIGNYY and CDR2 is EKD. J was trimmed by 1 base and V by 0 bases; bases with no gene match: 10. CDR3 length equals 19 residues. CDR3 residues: CACDTLILGDTGSTDKLIF. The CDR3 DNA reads TGTGCCTGTGACACCCTCATACTGGGGGATACGGGGAGCACCGATAAACTCATCTTT.

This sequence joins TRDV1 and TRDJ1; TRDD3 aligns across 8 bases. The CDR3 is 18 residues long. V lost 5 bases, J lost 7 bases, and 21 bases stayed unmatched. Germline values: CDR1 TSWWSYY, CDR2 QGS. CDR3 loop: CALGNLPFLEGYGRKLIF. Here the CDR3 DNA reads TGTGCTCTTGGGAACCTACCATTCCTGGAGGGATACGGTCGTAAACTCATCTTT.

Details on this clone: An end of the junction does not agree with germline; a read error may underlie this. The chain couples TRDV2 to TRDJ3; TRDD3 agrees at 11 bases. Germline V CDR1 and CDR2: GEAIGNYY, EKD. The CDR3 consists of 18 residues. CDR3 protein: CARDTAGGYSRDTRQMFF. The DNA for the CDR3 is TGTGCCCGTGACACCGCTGGGGGATACTCCCGGGACACCCGACAGATGTTTTTC.

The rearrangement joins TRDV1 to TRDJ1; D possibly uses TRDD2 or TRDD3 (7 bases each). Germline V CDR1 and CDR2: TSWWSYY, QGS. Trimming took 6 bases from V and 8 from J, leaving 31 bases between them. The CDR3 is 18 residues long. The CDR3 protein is CALGGFLYFWGPRGKLIF. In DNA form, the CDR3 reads TGTGCTCTTGGTGGCTTCCTATACTTCTGGGGGCCTCGAGGCAAACTCATCTTT.

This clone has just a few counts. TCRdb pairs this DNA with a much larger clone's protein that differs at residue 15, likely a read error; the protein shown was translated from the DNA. CDR3 residues: CACDTVQGAPRRYTGKLIF. The CDR3 nucleotides are TGTGCCTGTGACACCGTACAGGGGGCCCCACGCCGGTACACCGGTAAACTCATCTTT. This chain uses TRDV2 with TRDJ1, with D possibly TRDD3 on 5 matching bases. The germline V gene has CDR1 GEAIGNYY and CDR2 EKD. The CDR3 totals 19 residues.

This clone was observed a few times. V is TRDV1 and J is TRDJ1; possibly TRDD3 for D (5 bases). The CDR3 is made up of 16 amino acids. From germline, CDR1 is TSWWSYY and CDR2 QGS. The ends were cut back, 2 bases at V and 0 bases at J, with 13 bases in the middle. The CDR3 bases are TGTGCTCTTGGGGAAGGACTCGGGGGGTACACCGATAAACTCATCTTT. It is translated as CALGEGLGGYTDKLIF.

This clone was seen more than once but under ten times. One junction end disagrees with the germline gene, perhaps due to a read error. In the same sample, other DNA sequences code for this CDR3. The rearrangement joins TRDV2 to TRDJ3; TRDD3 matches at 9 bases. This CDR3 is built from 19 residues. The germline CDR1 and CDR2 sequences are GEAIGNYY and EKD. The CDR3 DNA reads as TGTGCTTGTGACACCTGGGGGATCCGAAGCTCCTGGGACACCCGACAGATGTTTTTC. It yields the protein CACDTWGIRSSWDTRQMFF.

Here the CDR3 DNA reads TGTGCCTGTGACCAAATACTGGGGGATAGCTCCTGGGACACCCGACAGATGTTTTTC. It yields the protein CACDQILGDSSWDTRQMFF. This chain uses TRDV2 with TRDJ3, with TRDD3 matching over 11 bases. CDR1 is GEAIGNYY and CDR2 is EKD in the germline V gene. After removal of 3 bases from V and 0 bases from J, the junction contained 6 bases not matched to a gene. The length of the CDR3 is 19 residues.

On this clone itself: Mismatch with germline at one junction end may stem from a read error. CDR3 in amino acids: CACDTGGIRVSWDTRQMFF. The DNA for the CDR3 is TGTGCCTGTGACACCGGGGGGATACGCGTCTCCTGGGACACCCGACAAATGTTTTTC. The V call is TRDV2, the J call TRDJ3; 10 bases are shared with TRDD3. CDR3 length: 19 residues. In germline, CDR1 is GEAIGNYY, CDR2 EKD.

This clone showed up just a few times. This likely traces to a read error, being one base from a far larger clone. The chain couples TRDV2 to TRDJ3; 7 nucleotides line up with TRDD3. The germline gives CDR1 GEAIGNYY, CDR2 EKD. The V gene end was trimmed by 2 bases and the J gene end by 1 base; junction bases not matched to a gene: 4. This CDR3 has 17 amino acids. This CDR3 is CACDSTGESWDTRQMFF. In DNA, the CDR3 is TGTGCCTGTGACAGTACTGGGGAATCCTGGGACACCCGACAGATGTTTTTC.

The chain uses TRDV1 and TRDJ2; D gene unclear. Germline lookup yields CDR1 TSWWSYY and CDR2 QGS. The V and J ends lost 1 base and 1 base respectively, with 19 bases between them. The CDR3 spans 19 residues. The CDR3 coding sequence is TGTGCTCTTGGGGAACCCCCCCCCCAATATTGGCGTTTGACAGCACAACTCTTCTTT. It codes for CALGEPPPQYWRLTAQLFF.

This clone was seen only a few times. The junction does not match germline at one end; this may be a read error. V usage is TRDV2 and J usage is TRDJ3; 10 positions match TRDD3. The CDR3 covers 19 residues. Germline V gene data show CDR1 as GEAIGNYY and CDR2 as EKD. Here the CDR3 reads CACDTGGYFSSWDTRQMFF. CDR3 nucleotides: TGTGCCTGTGACACTGGGGGATACTTCAGCTCCTGGGACACCCGACAAATGTTTTTC.

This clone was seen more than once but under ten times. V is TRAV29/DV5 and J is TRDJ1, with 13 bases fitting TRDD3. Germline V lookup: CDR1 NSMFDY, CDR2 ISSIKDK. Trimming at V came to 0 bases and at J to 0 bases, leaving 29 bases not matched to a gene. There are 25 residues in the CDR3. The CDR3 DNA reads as TGTGCAGCAAGCGAGGTGAACTACGCTTCCGTGGACTGGGGGATACGCTTAACATACACCGATAAACTCATCTTT. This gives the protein CAASEVNYASVDWGIRLTYTDKLIF.

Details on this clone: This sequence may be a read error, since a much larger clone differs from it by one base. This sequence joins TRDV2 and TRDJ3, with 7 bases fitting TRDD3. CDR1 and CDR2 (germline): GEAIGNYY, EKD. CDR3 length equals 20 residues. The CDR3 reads CACDTVGGSLSSWDTRQIFF. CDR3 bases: TGTGCCTGTGACACCGTCGGGGGATCCCTAAGCTCCTGGGACACCCGACAGATATTTTTC.

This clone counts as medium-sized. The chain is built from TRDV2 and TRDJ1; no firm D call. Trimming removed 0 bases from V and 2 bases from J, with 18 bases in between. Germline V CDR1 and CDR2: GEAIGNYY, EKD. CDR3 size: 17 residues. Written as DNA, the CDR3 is TGTGCCTGTGACACCGTTGGAGGTCGGACTGTGACCGATAAACTCATCTTT. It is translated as CACDTVGGRTVTDKLIF.